The source of this TCR beta chain is a study of blood T cell repertoires in COVID-19. The overall study: Nucleic acid was either cDNA or gDNA, and it came from T cells, B-cell-depleted T cells, or PBMCs.

Membership in each cohort depended on participant-reported clinical history. Cohort 3 donors counted as recovered after two negative PCRs, clearance, or resolved symptoms. TCRdb's table, derived via immunoSEQ multiplex PCR, lists solely in-frame clones and lacks some. The repertoire includes roughly 370,000 clones, roughly 89% of them detected once, and approximately 10% sits in the top ten. The sample comprised PBMCs or T cells enriched from blood (not recorded which). The clonotype originates from a woman in her 50s who had recovered from COVID-19.

The CDR3 region has the DNA TGCGCCAGCAGCTTATCTGTCGGACAGGGAACTGAAAAACTGTTTTTT. Protein product: CASSLSVGQGTEKLFF. The rearrangement links TRBV5-1 to TRBJ1-4, with 8 bases aligning to TRBD1. Germline V gene lookup returns CDR1 SGHRS and CDR2 YFSETQ. With V trimmed by 2 bases and J by 7 bases, 10 bases remained unmatched. The CDR3 is 16 amino acids.